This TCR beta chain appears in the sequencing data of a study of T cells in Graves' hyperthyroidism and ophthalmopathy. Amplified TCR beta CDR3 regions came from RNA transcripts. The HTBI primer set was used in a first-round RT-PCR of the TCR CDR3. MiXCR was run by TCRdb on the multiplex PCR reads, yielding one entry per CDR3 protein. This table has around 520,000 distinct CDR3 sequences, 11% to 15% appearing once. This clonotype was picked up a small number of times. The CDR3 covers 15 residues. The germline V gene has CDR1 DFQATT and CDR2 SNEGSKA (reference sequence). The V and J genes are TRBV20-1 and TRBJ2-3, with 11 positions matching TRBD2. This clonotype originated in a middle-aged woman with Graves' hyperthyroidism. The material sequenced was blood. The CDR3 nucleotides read TGCAGCGCCCGGACTAGCGGGTTATTCACAGATACGCAGTATTTT. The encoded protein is CSARTSGLFTDTQYF.